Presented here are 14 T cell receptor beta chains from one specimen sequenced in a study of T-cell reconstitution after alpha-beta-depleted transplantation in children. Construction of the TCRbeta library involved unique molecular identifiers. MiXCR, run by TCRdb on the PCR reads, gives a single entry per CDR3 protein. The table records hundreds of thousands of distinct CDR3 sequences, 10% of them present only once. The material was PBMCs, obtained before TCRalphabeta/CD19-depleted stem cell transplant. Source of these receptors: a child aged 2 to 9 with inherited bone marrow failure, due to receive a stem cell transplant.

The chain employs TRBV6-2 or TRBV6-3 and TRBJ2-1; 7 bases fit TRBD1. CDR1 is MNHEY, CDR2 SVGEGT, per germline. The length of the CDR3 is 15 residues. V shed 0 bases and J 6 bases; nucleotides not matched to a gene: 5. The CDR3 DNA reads TGTGCCAGCAGTTACTCCGGGACAGCCCTCAATGAGCAGTTCTTC. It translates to CASSYSGTALNEQFF.

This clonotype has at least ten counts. The CDR3 coding sequence is TGTGCCAGCAGCTCCGTCGGCTCCTACGAGCAGTACTTC. This translates into CASSSVGSYEQYF. This chain uses TRBV7-9 with TRBJ2-7; D is unresolved. CDR1 and CDR2 from the germline V gene are SEHNR and FQNEAQ (reference sequence). The CDR3 is 13 residues long. Trimming left V 4 bases short and J 0 bases short, with 7 bases between. Complete variable domain (other parts from reference TRBV7-9 and TRBJ2-7): DTGVSQNPRHKITKRGQNVTFRCDPISEHNRLYWYRQTLGQGPEFLTYFQNEAQLEKSRLLSDRFSAERPKGSFSTLEIQRTEQGDSAMYLCASSSVGSYEQYFGPGTRLTVT.

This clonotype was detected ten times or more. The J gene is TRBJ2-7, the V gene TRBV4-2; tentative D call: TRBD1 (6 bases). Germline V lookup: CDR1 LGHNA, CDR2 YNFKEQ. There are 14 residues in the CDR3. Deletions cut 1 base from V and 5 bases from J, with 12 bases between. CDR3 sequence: CASSQVQGRNEQYF. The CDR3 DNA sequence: TGTGCCAGCAGCCAAGTACAGGGTAGGAACGAGCAGTACTTC.

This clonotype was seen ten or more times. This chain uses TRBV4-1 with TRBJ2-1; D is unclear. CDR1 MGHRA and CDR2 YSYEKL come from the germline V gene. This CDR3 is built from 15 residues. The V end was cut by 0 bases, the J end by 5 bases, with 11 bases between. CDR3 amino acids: CASSQDPNRNNEQFF. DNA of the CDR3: TGCGCCAGCAGCCAAGATCCGAACCGAAACAATGAGCAGTTCTTC.

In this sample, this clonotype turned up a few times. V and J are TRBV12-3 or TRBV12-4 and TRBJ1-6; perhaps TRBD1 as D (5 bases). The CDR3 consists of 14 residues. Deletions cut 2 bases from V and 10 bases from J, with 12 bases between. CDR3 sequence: CASSLFVRGSPLHF. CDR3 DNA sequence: TGTGCCAGCAGTTTATTCGTAAGGGGCTCACCCCTCCACTTT.

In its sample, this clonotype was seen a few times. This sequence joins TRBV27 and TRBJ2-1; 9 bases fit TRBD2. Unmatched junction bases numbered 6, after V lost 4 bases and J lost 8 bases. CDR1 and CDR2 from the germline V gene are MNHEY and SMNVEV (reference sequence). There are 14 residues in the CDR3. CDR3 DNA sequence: TGTGCCAGCAGTTCGGGACTAGCACCCGATGAGCAGTTCTTC. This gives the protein CASSSGLAPDEQFF.

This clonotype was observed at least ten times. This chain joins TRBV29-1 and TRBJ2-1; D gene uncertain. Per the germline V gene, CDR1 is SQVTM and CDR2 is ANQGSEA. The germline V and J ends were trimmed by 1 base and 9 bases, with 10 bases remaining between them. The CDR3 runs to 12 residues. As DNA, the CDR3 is TGCAGCGTTGAAGGGAGTATGGGTGAGCAGTTCTTC. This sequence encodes CSVEGSMGEQFF.

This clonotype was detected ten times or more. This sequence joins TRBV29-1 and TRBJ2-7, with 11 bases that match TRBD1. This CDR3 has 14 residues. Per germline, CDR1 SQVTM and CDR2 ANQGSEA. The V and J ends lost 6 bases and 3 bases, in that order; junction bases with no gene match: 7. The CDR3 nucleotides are TGCAGCGTCGCCCCGGGACAGGGGGTCTACGAGCAGTACTTC. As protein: CSVAPGQGVYEQYF.

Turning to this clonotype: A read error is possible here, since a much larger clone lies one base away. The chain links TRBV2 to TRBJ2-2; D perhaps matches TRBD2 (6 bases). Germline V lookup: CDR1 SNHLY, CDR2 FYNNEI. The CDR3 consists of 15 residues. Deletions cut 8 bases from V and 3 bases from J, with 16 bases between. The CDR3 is CASWVTREYTGELFF. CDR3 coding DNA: TGTGCCAGCTGGGTGACACGGGAGTACACCGGGGAGCTGTTTTTT. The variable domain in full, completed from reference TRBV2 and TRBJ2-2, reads EPEVTQTPSHQVTQMGQEVILRCVPISNHLYFYWYRQILGQKVEFLVSFYNNEISEKSEIFDDQFSVERPDGSNFTLKIRSTKLEDSAMYFCASWVTREYTGELFFGEGSRLTVL.

DNA of the CDR3: TGCAGTGCTAGACTTGTGGGACTCCTCAATCAGCCCCAGCATTTT. It is translated as CSARLVGLLNQPQHF. The chain carries TRBV20-1 and TRBJ1-5; the D gene is possibly TRBD1 (5 bases). Trimming left V 2 bases short and J 3 bases short, with 14 bases between. This CDR3 region has 15 residues. The germline V gene encodes CDR1 DFQATT and CDR2 SNEGSKA (reference sequence).

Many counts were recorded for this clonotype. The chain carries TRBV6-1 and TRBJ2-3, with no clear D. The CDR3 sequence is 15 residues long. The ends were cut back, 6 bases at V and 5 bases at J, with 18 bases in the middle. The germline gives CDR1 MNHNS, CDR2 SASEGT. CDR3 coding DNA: TGTGCCAGCAGCCCGCCTCGCGGTGGGGAAGATACGCAGTATTTT. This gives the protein CASSPPRGGEDTQYF.

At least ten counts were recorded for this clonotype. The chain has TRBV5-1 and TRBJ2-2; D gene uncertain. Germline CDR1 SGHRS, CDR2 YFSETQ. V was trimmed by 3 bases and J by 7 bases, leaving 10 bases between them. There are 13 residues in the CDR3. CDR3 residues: CASSSNGYGELFF. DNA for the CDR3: TGCGCCAGCAGCTCGAACGGATACGGGGAGCTGTTTTTT. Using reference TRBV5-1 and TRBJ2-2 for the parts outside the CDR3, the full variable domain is KAGVTQTPRYLIKTRGQQVTLSCSPISGHRSVSWYQQTPGQGLQFLFEYFSETQRNKGNFPGRFSGRQFSNSRSEMNVSTLELGDSALYLCASSSNGYGELFFGEGSRLTVL.

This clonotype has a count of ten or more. CDR3 loop: CASSETGPGELFF. The DNA of the CDR3 is TGCGCCAGCAGTGAGACAGGGCCTGGGGAGCTGTTTTTT. The chain carries TRBV10-2 and TRBJ2-2, with D perhaps TRBD1 (6 bases). Trimming cost V 2 bases and J 8 bases, with 9 bases left between them. CDR3 length equals 13 residues. CDR1 is WSHSY and CDR2 is SAAADI in the germline V gene.

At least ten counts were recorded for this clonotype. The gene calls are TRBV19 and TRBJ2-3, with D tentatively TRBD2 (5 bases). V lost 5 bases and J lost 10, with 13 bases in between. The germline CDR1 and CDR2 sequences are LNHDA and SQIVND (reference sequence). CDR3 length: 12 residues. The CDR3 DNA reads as TGTGCCAGTAGTTTCGGACTCATTCCGCAGTATTTT. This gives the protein CASSFGLIPQYF.